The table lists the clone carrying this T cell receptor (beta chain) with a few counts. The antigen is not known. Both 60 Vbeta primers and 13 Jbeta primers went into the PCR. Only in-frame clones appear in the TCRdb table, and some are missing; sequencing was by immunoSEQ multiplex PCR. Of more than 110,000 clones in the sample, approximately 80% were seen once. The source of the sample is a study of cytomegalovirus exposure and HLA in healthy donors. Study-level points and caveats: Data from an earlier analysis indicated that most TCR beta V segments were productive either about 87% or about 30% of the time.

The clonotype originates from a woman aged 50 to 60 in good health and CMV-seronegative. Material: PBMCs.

The chain's CDR3 is CSADTSNSADTQYF. Here the CDR3 DNA reads TGCAGCGCTGATACTAGTAACAGCGCAGATACGCAGTATTTT. The chain recombines TRBV29-1 with TRBJ2-3, with TRBD2 as a possible D gene (5 bases). Between the trimmed V and J ends, which lost 7 bases and 4 bases, there was a span of 18 bases. The CDR3 is 14 residues long. CDR1 SQVTM and CDR2 ANQGSEA come from the germline V gene.